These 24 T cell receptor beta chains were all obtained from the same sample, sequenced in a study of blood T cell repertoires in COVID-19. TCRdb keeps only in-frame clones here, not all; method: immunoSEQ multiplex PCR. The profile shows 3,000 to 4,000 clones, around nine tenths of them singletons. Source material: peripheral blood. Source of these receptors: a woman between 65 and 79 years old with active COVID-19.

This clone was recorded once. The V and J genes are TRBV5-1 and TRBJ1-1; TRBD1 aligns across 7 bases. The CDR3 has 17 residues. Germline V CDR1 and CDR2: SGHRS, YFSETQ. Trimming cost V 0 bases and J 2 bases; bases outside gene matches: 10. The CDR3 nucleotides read TGCGCCAGCAGCTTGGGGCCTCGACAGGGCGGAAACACTGAAGCTTTCTTT. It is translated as CASSLGPRQGGNTEAFF.

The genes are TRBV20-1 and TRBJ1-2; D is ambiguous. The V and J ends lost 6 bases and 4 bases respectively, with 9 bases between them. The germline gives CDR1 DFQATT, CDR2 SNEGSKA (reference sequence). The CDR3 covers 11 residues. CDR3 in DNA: TGCAGTGCCAGCGACTTCTATGGCTACACCTTC. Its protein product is CSASDFYGYTF.

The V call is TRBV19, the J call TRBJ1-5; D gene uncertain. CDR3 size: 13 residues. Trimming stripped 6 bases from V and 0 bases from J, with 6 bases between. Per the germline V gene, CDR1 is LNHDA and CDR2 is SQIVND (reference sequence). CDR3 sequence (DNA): TGTGCCAGTAGCCAAATTAGCAATCAGCCCCAGCATTTT. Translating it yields CASSQISNQPQHF.

CDR3 nucleotide sequence: TGTGCCAGCGGGAGGGACAGGGGGCTCGGCACTGAAGCTTTCTTT. It yields the protein CASGRDRGLGTEAFF. The chain employs TRBV6-5 and TRBJ1-1, with TRBD1 matching over 12 bases. From germline, CDR1 is MNHEY and CDR2 SVGAGI. The ends lost 8 bases at V and 4 bases at J; junction bases unmatched: 8. The length of the CDR3 is 15 residues.

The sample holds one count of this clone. Here the CDR3 DNA reads TGTGCCAGCAGCTTGGGGCGGCTTAGCACAGATACGCAGTATTTT. Amino acids: CASSLGRLSTDTQYF. V is TRBV5-6 and J is TRBJ2-3; D call uncertain. Trimming removed 0 bases at V and 0 bases at J, with 8 bases between. The CDR3 runs to 15 residues. Looked up from germline, CDR1 is SGHDT and CDR2 is YYEEEE.

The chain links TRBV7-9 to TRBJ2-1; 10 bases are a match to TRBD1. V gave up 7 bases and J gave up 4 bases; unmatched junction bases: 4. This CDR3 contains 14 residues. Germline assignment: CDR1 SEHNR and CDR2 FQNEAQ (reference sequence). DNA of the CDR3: TGTGCCAGCAAGGGACAGGGGCTTTACAATGAGCAGTTCTTC. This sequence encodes CASKGQGLYNEQFF.

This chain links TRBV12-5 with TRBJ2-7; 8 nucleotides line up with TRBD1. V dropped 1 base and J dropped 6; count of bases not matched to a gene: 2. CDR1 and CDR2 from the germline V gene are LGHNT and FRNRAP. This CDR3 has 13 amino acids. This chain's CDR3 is CASGLGQGAEQYF. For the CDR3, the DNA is TGTGCTAGTGGTTTGGGCCAGGGGGCCGAGCAGTACTTC. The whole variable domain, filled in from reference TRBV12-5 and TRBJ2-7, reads DARVTQTPRHKVTEMGQEVTMRCQPILGHNTVFWYRQTMMQGLELLAYFRNRAPLDDSGMPKDRFSAEMPDATLATLKIQPSEPRDSAVYFCASGLGQGAEQYFGPGTRLTVT.

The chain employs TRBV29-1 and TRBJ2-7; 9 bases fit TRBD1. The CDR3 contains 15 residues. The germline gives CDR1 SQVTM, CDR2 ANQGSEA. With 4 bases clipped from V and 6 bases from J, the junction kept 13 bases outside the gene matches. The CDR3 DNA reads TGCAGCGTTGCAATTTCGACAGGGGGATCGGGCGAGCAGTACTTC. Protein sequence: CSVAISTGGSGEQYF.

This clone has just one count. CDR3 bases: TGTGCCAGCAGCCAAACTAGCGGGGGGTACGAGCAGTACTTC. Amino acid sequence: CASSQTSGGYEQYF. This chain joins TRBV3-1 (or the pseudogene TRBV3-2) and TRBJ2-7; 12 bases map to TRBD2. Trimming cost V 2 bases and J 4 bases; bases outside gene matches: 0. This CDR3 spans 14 amino acids. Germline CDR1 and CDR2: LGHDT and YNNKEL (reference sequence).

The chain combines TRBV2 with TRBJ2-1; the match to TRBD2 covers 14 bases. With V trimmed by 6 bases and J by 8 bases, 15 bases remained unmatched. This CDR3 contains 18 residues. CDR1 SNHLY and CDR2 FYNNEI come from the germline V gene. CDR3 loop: CASRGVTSGGARAHEQFF. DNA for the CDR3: TGTGCCAGCAGGGGCGTGACTAGCGGGGGGGCCCGTGCCCATGAGCAGTTCTTC.

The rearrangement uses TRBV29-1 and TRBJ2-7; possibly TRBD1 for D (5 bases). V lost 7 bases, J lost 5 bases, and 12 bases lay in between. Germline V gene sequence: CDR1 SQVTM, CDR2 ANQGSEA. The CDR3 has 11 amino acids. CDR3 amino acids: CSGKDSHEQYF. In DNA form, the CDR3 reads TGCAGCGGAAAAGACAGCCACGAGCAGTACTTC.

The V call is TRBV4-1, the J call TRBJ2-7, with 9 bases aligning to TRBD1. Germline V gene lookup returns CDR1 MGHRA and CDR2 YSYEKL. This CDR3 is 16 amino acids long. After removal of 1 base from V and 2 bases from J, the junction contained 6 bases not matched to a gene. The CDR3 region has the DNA TGCGCCAGCAGCCAAGCTGGGACAGGGATTCCCTACGAGCAGTACTTC. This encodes CASSQAGTGIPYEQYF.

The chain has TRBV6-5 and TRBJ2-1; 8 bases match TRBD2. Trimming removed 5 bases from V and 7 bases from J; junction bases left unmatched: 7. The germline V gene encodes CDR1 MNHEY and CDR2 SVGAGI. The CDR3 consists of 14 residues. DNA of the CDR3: TGTGCCAGCAGTATCGGGGGGGGCCGGAATGAGCAGTTCTTC. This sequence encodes CASSIGGGRNEQFF.

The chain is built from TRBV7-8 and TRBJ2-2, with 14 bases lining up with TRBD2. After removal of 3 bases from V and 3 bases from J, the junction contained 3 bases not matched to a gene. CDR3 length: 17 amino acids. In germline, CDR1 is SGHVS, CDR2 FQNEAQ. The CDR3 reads CASSLGLAGAYTGELFF. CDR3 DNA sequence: TGTGCCAGCAGCTTGGGACTAGCGGGGGCATACACCGGGGAGCTGTTTTTT.

Here the CDR3 reads CASSPDSWNTEAFF. DNA of the CDR3: TGTGCCAGCAGCCCGGACAGCTGGAACACTGAAGCTTTCTTT. V usage is TRBV5-6 and J usage is TRBJ1-1; D is perhaps TRBD1 (6 bases). The CDR3 sequence is 14 residues long. V was clipped by 4 bases and J by 1 base, with 11 bases between them. CDR1 is SGHDT, CDR2 YYEEEE, per germline.

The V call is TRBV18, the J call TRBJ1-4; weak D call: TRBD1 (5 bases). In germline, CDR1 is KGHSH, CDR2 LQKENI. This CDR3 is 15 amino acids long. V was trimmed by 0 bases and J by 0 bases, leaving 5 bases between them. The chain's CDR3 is CASSPPTATNEKLFF. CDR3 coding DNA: TGTGCCAGCTCACCACCGACAGCAACTAATGAAAAACTGTTTTTT.

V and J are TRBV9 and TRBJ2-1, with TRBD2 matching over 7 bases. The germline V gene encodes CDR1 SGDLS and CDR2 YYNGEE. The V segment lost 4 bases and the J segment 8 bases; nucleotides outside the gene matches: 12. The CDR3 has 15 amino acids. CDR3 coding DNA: TGTGCCAGCAGCCCCCCAGGGCGGGGAGGGGATGAGCAGTTCTTC. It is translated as CASSPPGRGGDEQFF.

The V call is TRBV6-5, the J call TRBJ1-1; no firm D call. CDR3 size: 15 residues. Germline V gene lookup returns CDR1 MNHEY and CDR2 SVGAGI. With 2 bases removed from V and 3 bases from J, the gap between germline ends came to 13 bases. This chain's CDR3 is CASSYRSLLDTEAFF. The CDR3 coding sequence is TGTGCCAGCAGTTACCGAAGCCTTCTAGACACTGAAGCTTTCTTT.

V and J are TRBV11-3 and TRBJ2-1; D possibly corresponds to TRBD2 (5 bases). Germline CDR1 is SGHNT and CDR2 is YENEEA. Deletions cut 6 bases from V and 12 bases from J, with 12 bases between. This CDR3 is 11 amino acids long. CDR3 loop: CASRAEAGQFF. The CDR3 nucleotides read TGTGCCAGCAGGGCAGAGGCGGGGCAGTTCTTC.

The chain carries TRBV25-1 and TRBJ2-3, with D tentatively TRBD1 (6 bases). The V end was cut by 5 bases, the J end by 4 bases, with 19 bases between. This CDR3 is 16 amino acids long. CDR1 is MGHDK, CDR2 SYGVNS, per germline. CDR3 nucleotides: TGTGCCAGCAGTCCCGGGACAACCAGTTCGTCAGATACGCAGTATTTT. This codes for CASSPGTTSSSDTQYF. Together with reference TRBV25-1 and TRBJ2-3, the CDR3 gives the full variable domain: EADIYQTPRYLVIGTGKKITLECSQTMGHDKMYWYQQDPGMELHLIHYSYGVNSTEKGDLSSESTVSRIRTEHFPLTLESARPSHTSQYLCASSPGTTSSSDTQYFGPGTRLTVL.

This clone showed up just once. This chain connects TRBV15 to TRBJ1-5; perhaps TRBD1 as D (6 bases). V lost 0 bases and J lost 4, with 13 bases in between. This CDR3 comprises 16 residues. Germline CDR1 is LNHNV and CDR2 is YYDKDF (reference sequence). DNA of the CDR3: TGTGCCACCAGCAGAGATGGAAGGGGGGGGAATCAGCCCCAGCATTTT. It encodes CATSRDGRGGNQPQHF.

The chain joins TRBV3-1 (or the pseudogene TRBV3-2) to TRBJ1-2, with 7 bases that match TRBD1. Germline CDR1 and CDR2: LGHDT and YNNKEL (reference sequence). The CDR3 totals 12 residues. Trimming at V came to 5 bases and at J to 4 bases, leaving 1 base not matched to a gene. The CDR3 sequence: CASSSGGYGYTF. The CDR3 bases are TGTGCCAGCAGCTCAGGGGGCTATGGCTACACCTTC.

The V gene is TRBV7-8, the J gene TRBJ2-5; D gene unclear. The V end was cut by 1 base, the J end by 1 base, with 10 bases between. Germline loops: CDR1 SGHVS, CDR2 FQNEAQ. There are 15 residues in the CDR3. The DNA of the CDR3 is TGTGCCAGCAGCTTAGGGGCCTACCTCCAAGAGACCCAGTACTTC. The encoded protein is CASSLGAYLQETQYF. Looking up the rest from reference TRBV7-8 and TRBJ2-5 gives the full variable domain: GAGVSQSPRYKVAKRGQDVALRCDPISGHVSLFWYQQALGQGPEFLTYFQNEAQLDKSGLPSDRFFAERPEGSVSTLKIQRTQQEDSAVYLCASSLGAYLQETQYFGPGTRLLVL.

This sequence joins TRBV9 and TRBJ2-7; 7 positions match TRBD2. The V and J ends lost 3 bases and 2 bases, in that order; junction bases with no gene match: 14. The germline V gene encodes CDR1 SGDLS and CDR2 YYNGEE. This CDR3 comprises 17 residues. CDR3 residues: CASSGSSLRGKTYEQYF. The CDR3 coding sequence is TGTGCCAGCAGCGGATCCAGTTTGCGGGGGAAAACCTACGAGCAGTACTTC.